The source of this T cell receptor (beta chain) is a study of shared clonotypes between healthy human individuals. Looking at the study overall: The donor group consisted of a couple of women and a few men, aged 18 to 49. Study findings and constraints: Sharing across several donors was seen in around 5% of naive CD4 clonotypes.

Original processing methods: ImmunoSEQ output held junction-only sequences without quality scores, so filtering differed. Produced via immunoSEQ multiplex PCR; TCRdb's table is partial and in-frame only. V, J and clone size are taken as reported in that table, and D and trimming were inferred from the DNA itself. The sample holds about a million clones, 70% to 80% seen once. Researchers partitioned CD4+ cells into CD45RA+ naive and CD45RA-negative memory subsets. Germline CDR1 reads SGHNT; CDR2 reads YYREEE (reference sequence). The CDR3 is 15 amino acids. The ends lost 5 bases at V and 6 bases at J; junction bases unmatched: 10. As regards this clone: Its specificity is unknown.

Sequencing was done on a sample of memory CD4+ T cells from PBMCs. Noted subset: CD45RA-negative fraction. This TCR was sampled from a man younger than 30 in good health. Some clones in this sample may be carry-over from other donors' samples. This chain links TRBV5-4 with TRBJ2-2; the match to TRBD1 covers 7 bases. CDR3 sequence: CASRPGTAPAGELFF. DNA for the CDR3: TGTGCCAGCAGGCCAGGGACAGCCCCTGCCGGGGAGCTGTTTTTT.